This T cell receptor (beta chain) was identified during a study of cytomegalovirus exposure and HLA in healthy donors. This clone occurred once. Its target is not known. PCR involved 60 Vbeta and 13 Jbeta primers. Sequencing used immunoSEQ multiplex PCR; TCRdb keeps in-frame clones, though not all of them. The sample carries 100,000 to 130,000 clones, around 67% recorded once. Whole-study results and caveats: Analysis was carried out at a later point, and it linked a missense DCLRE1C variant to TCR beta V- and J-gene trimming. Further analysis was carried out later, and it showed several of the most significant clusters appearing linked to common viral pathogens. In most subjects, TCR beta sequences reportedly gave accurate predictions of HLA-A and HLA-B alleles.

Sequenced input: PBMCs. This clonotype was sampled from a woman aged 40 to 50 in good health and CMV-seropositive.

CDR3 sequence reads: CSVGQGTETQYF. The DNA for the CDR3 is TGCAGCGTTGGCCAGGGGACAGAGACCCAGTACTTC. The chain uses TRBV29-1 and TRBJ2-5; TRBD1 is a possible D gene (6 bases). This CDR3 is built from 12 residues. V was cut by 4 bases and J by 4 bases, with 10 bases left in between. Germline assignment: CDR1 SQVTM and CDR2 ANQGSEA. Looking up the rest from reference TRBV29-1 and TRBJ2-5 gives the full variable domain: SAVISQKPSRDICQRGTSLTIQCQVDSQVTMMFWYRQQPGQSLTLIATANQGSEATYESGFVIDKFPISRPNLTFSTLTVSNMSPEDSSIYLCSVGQGTETQYFGPGTRLLVL.